These 24 T cell receptor beta chains were all obtained from the same sample, sequenced in a study of identical twins. TCRdb re-derived calls from the 5' RACE reads in MiXCR, one entry per CDR3 protein. The table has approximately 300,000 distinct CDR3 sequences, 8.5% to 9.5% seen once. A further study also used this sample, focusing on yellow fever vaccine responses in identical twins.

The sample taken for sequencing was CD8+ T cells sorted from blood. The receptors were gathered from a woman under 30 in good health.

V and J are TRBV24-1 and TRBJ2-6; D is uncertain. This CDR3 has 16 residues. From germline, CDR1 is KGHDR and CDR2 SFDVKD. V lost 4 bases and J 1 base, leaving 10 bases between the germline ends. The CDR3 is CATSEMQKSGANVLTF. In DNA, the CDR3 is TGTGCCACCAGTGAAATGCAAAAATCTGGGGCCAACGTCCTGACTTTC.

This clonotype was seen many times. The CDR3 is CATHRGRGRNEQFF. In DNA, the CDR3 is TGTGCCACGCACCGGGGGCGCGGCCGCAATGAGCAGTTCTTC. J is TRBJ2-1 and V is TRBV28; tentatively, D is TRBD1 or TRBD2 (6 bases each). The germline V gene has CDR1 MDHEN and CDR2 SYDVKM. The ends were cut back, 10 bases at V and 6 bases at J, with 19 bases in the middle. The CDR3 totals 14 residues.

The table lists this clonotype with a few counts. V and J are TRBV9 and TRBJ2-2; 9 bases map to TRBD1. With V trimmed by 6 bases and J by 2 bases, 2 bases remained unmatched. Germline V CDR1 and CDR2: SGDLS, YYNGEE. The CDR3 extends over 14 amino acids. In nucleotides, the CDR3 is TGTGCCAGCACTACAGGGGGCAACACCGGGGAGCTGTTTTTT. Translating gives CASTTGGNTGELFF.

This clonotype was detected ten times or more. The genes are TRBV3-1 and TRBJ2-5, with 8 bases aligning to TRBD2. The CDR3 is made up of 14 amino acids. The germline V gene has CDR1 LGHDT and CDR2 YNNKEL (reference sequence). V shed 4 bases and J 4 bases; nucleotides not matched to a gene: 5. The CDR3 spells CASSPLAGGETQYF. DNA of the CDR3: TGTGCCAGCAGCCCCCTGGCGGGAGGAGAGACCCAGTACTTC.

The chain combines TRBV6-2 or TRBV6-3 with TRBJ2-3; 8 bases align to TRBD2. There are 18 residues in the CDR3. The V and J ends lost 0 bases and 0 bases, in that order; junction bases with no gene match: 8. Germline V lookup: CDR1 MNHEY, CDR2 SVGEGT. DNA of the CDR3: TGTGCCAGCAGTTACTCGATCGCCGGGAGGGTAAGCACAGATACGCAGTATTTT. This gives the protein CASSYSIAGRVSTDTQYF.

This clonotype has only a few counts. This chain connects TRBV28 to TRBJ2-7, with TRBD1 matching over 8 bases. CDR3 length: 16 amino acids. V shed 0 bases and J 0 bases; nucleotides not matched to a gene: 4. The germline CDR1 and CDR2 sequences are MDHEN and SYDVKM. This chain's CDR3 is CASSLWDRASSYEQYF. In DNA form, the CDR3 reads TGTGCCAGCAGTTTATGGGACAGGGCAAGCTCCTACGAGCAGTACTTC.

The chain has TRBV7-9 and TRBJ2-2, with D possibly TRBD1 on 5 matching bases. Germline V gives CDR1 SEHNR, CDR2 FQNEAQ (reference sequence). This CDR3 has 15 residues. Deletions cut 5 bases from V and 6 bases from J, with 16 bases between. CDR3 DNA: TGTGCCAGCAGCCACCCAAGACAGAAACCCGGGGAGCTGTTTTTT. Its protein is CASSHPRQKPGELFF.

This clonotype was seen a handful of times. This CDR3 is CASSGGTASLGNVLTF. In nucleotides, the CDR3 is TGCGCCAGCAGCGGCGGGACAGCCTCCTTGGGTAACGTCCTGACTTTC. The chain is built from TRBV5-1 and TRBJ2-6, with a tentative D call TRBD1 (7 bases). Germline V gene sequence: CDR1 SGHRS, CDR2 YFSETQ. The ends were cut back, 4 bases at V and 10 bases at J, with 21 bases in the middle. The length of the CDR3 is 16 residues.

The sample holds many counts of this clonotype. The gene calls are TRBV29-1 and TRBJ2-7; 9 bases map to TRBD1. This CDR3 has 15 amino acids. Germline loops: CDR1 SQVTM, CDR2 ANQGSEA. V was clipped by 0 bases and J by 5 bases; unmatched bases: 8. The CDR3 is CSVEDPGQGGHEQYF. The CDR3 DNA reads TGCAGCGTTGAAGACCCGGGACAGGGTGGCCACGAGCAGTACTTC.

This clonotype has just a few counts. This chain connects TRBV24-1 to TRBJ2-7; a weak D match, TRBD2 (7 bases). The CDR3 spans 13 residues. In germline, CDR1 is KGHDR, CDR2 SFDVKD. V was clipped by 7 bases and J by 2 bases, with 11 bases between them. The CDR3 region has the DNA TGTGCCACCAGGGCGGGGGCTACCTACGAGCAGTACTTC. Protein: CATRAGATYEQYF.

This clonotype was picked up many times. The CDR3 reads CASSQDMGSEKLFF. CDR3 DNA: TGCGCCAGCAGCCAAGACATGGGGAGCGAAAAACTGTTTTTT. The chain carries TRBV4-3 and TRBJ1-4; no reliable D call. This CDR3 has 14 residues. V was clipped by 0 bases and J by 8 bases, with 10 bases between them. CDR1 is LGHNA, CDR2 YSLEER, per germline.

This clonotype was seen ten or more times. The chain is built from TRBV4-1 and TRBJ2-1, with D unresolved. This CDR3 contains 11 residues. V lost 0 bases to trimming and J lost 8 bases, with 2 bases between them. From germline, CDR1 is MGHRA and CDR2 YSYEKL. CDR3 nucleotide sequence: TGCGCCAGCAGCCAAGAGCATGAGCAGTTCTTC. Amino acid sequence: CASSQEHEQFF.

This clonotype was observed at least ten times. The chain recombines TRBV7-9 with TRBJ1-1, with D maybe TRBD1 (6 bases). The CDR3 has 15 residues. Trimming pared 5 bases from V and 5 bases from J, leaving 18 bases between. Per germline, CDR1 SEHNR and CDR2 FQNEAQ (reference sequence). The CDR3 DNA follows: TGTGCCAGCAGCATAAACAGGGAAATTTATACTGAAGCTTTCTTT. This gives the protein CASSINREIYTEAFF.

This clonotype was recorded at least ten times. The chain employs TRBV10-3 and TRBJ1-5; D is uncertain. Trimming pared 7 bases from V and 4 bases from J, leaving 8 bases between. This CDR3 is 12 amino acids long. Germline loops: CDR1 ENHRY, CDR2 SYGVKD. The CDR3 DNA reads TGTGCCATCATGGGAGGAAATCAGCCCCAGCATTTT. It translates to CAIMGGNQPQHF.

The V and J genes are TRBV15 and TRBJ1-5; D remains ambiguous. This CDR3 comprises 16 residues. The V end was cut by 5 bases, the J end by 0 bases, with 14 bases between. Germline CDR1 LNHNV, CDR2 YYDKDF (reference sequence). CDR3 in amino acids: CATSGLGIHSNQPQHF. Here the CDR3 DNA reads TGTGCCACCAGCGGTCTGGGGATCCATAGCAATCAGCCCCAGCATTTT.

This clonotype was seen at least ten times. This rearrangement joins TRBV28 to TRBJ2-7; 9 nucleotides match TRBD2. CDR1 is MDHEN and CDR2 is SYDVKM in the germline V gene. The CDR3 consists of 14 residues. V gave up 5 bases and J gave up 3 bases; unmatched junction bases: 5. Written as DNA, the CDR3 is TGTGCCAGCAGTCCCGAGCGGGAGGTCTACGAGCAGTACTTC. It is translated as CASSPEREVYEQYF.

This clonotype was observed a few times. V and J are TRBV19 and TRBJ2-7; perhaps TRBD2 as D (6 bases). Germline CDR1 LNHDA, CDR2 SQIVND (reference sequence). Trimming shortened V by 8 bases and J by 4 bases, and 15 bases separated the two germline ends. The length of the CDR3 is 13 residues. CDR3 amino acids: CASLDTEGYEQYF. In DNA form, the CDR3 reads TGTGCCAGTCTAGACACGGAGGGGTACGAGCAGTACTTC.

The chain combines TRBV6-5 with TRBJ2-2; TRBD2 agrees at 11 bases. The J segment lost 7 bases and the V segment lost 0 bases, leaving 4 bases of the junction unmatched. Germline values: CDR1 MNHEY, CDR2 SVGAGI. This CDR3 spans 16 amino acids. As DNA, the CDR3 is TGTGCCAGCAGTTACTCGAAACTAGCGGGAGTCGGGGAGCTGTTTTTT. Translated, it gives CASSYSKLAGVGELFF.

The chain has TRBV4-2 and TRBJ2-7; D uncertain. Trimming cost V 1 base and J 1 base, with 14 bases left between them. Germline V CDR1 and CDR2: LGHNA, YNFKEQ. This CDR3 spans 16 amino acids. Here the CDR3 reads CASSQGKTRPSYEQYF. The CDR3 nucleotides read TGTGCCAGCAGCCAAGGGAAGACGAGACCATCCTACGAGCAGTACTTC.

The V gene is TRBV4-3, the J gene TRBJ2-5; 9 positions match TRBD2. The CDR3 totals 16 residues. V lost 2 bases and J lost 4; bases outside the gene matches: 8. Germline-derived CDR1 and CDR2 are LGHNA and YSLEER. The CDR3, as DNA: TGCGCCAGCAGCCAATCGGTAGCGGGAGACGGAGAGACCCAGTACTTC. It specifies CASSQSVAGDGETQYF.

This clonotype came up many times. The chain is built from TRBV15 and TRBJ2-5; TRBD2 matches at 14 bases. Germline CDR1 LNHNV, CDR2 YYDKDF (reference sequence). The CDR3 runs to 17 residues. Trimming took 7 bases from V and 6 from J; bases not matched to a gene: 13. Here the CDR3 reads CATINIPTSGGAKTQYF. CDR3 bases: TGTGCCACCATCAATATCCCGACTAGCGGGGGGGCCAAGACCCAGTACTTC.

The chain links TRBV4-3 to TRBJ1-1; D uncertain. This CDR3 is built from 15 residues. V was shortened by 0 bases and J by 1 base, with 9 bases between the two germline ends. Germline lookup yields CDR1 LGHNA and CDR2 YSLEER. CDR3 region: CASSQDEGENTEAFF. Written as DNA, the CDR3 is TGCGCCAGCAGCCAAGATGAGGGAGAGAACACTGAAGCTTTCTTT.

There are a few counts of this clonotype. This rearrangement joins TRBV11-2 to TRBJ2-6; 9 bases agree with TRBD1. The CDR3 is 18 amino acids. Trimming took 4 bases from V and 0 from J; bases not matched to a gene: 7. The V gene's germline CDR1 is SGHAT and CDR2 FQNNGV. The CDR3 loop reads CASSSRTGAHSGANVLTF. CDR3 bases: TGTGCCAGCAGCTCCAGGACAGGGGCGCACTCTGGGGCCAACGTCCTGACTTTC.

In its sample, this clonotype was seen a few times. This chain uses TRBV4-1 with TRBJ2-1; weak D call: TRBD2 (5 bases). The length of the CDR3 is 13 residues. V lost 2 bases and J 7 bases, leaving 9 bases between the germline ends. CDR1 MGHRA and CDR2 YSYEKL come from the germline V gene. CDR3 protein: CASSQFLANEQFF. CDR3 DNA sequence: TGCGCCAGCAGCCAATTTCTAGCAAATGAGCAGTTCTTC.